This T cell receptor (beta chain) appears in the sequencing data of a study of regulatory T cells in long-lasting Graves disease (dated by TCRdb to 2020 to 2022). Context from the whole study: In the newly diagnosed Graves' disease group, patients had been taking antithyroid drugs for less than 3 months. The study was registered as a clinical trial and conducted in China. A total of roughly 35 samples were covered by TCR sequencing, comprising around 13 persistent and about 20 newly diagnosed Graves' disease patients. This study used TCR sequencing and RNA sequencing of peripheral blood to compare persistent Graves' disease patients against newly diagnosed Graves' disease patients.

Library prep was done by multiplex PCR. Reads for this sample came from an Illumina HiSeq 4000. To build TCR beta libraries, CDR3 regions were amplified by Arm-PCR using iRepertoire HTBI primers. Before sequencing, the PCR products underwent gel purification. In the authors' own workflow: Across samples, roughly 60 TRBV and around 15 TRBJ segments were identified and used for gene usage analysis of CDR3 amino acid clonotypes. COPE and FqMerger were used to merge the filtered high-quality paired reads into contigs. BLAST was used to align contigs to IMGT TRBV, TRBD and TRBJ reference genes, with CDR3 defined following IMGT. Highly expanded clones were defined as clonotypes with a frequency above 0.1%. Shannon entropy served as the measure of repertoire diversity, while the Gini coefficient captured V-J evenness. Clonotypes shared by more than one individual were considered public. TCRdb reworked the public reads: Q25 trimming with fastp, MiXCR clone assembly, productive beta chains retained. All rows with the same CDR3 protein become a single entry with the most common DNA and genes. The V and J calls, along with clone size, are taken from TCRdb and not from the paper's own processing. Across this sample there are approximately 540,000 distinct CDR3 sequences, with about 12% seen only once. In total, the top ten clones hold 8.9% of the sample.

Results and caveats for the whole study, not just this receptor: Compared with newly diagnosed patients, patients with persistent Graves' disease had lower TCR Shannon entropy and fewer highly expanded clones, which suggests clonal expansion. Preferential use of TRBV28, TRBJ1-2 and TRBJ2-5 was observed in persistent disease, whereas TRBV20-1 and TRBJ2-1 were favored in newly diagnosed disease. Sequencing and analysis were limited to the TCR beta chain. As a limitation, the authors acknowledged that the small sample size may reduce accuracy. Persistent patients shared more public clonotypes among themselves (around 3,000) than newly diagnosed patients did (nearly 1,000). Only peripheral blood was studied, because thyroid tissue, the primary lesion, was inaccessible.

For CDR1 and CDR2, the germline V gene lists MDHEN and SYDVKM. V drops 5 bases and J drops 6 bases, leaving 13 bases in between. From cysteine to phenylalanine, the CDR3 is 13 amino acids long. Only the CDR3 portion is preserved as DNA: 39 bases, with reading frame beginning at the first base. Details on this clonotype: Its cognate antigen has yet to be identified. No much larger clone exists at a distance of one base, and base qualities are not known.

The time point tag for this specimen amounts to: newly diagnosed GD, antithyroid drugs for less than 3 months. RNA was extracted from PBMCs in TRIzol for both TCR sequencing and RNA sequencing. Graves' disease was diagnosed according to American Thyroid Association guidelines. The patients came from an endocrinology department in Xi'an, China. Each patient gave 8.5 to 9.5 milliliters of peripheral blood, collected in an EDTA anticoagulant tube. Ficoll Paque Plus density gradient separation was used to isolate PBMCs, and no additional T cell sorting was done. An Agilent 2100 Bioanalyzer and agarose gel were used to assess RNA quality, and a NanoDrop 2000 was used to measure RNA concentration. This same sample was also part of a study on T cells in Graves' hyperthyroidism and ophthalmopathy. The other study reports the following: Stable Graves' hyperthyroidism was defined as no progression to ophthalmopathy during 18 months of follow-up. Hyperthyroidism patients were aged 18 to 65 years and newly diagnosed, with disease duration of less than 2 months. Exclusion was applied to patients with uncontrolled infections, other autoimmune diseases, pregnancy or lactation. Diagnoses were established on the basis of clinical symptoms, serum thyroxine and TRAb, thyroid ultrasound, and orbital computed tomography. A first-round RT-PCR of the TCR CDR3 used the HTBI primer set with the Qiagen OneStep RT-PCR kit. Most expanded thyroid clonotypes (frequency above 0.001) were also found in blood, which suggests that blood repertoires may mirror thyroid immune responses. Ophthalmopathy was separated from stable hyperthyroidism by a 13 V-J signature model, with around 88% sensitivity and just over 81% specificity obtained in cross-validation and 80%/75% obtained in testing. In validation, the model predicted progression to ophthalmopathy with around 71% sensitivity and about 73% specificity, a median of about six months before onset. TCR V-J signatures able to tell the groups apart were searched for in a discovery cohort of 90 to 100 patients, of whom 43 had Graves' ophthalmopathy and 57 had stable Graves' hyperthyroidism. Prospective prediction of ophthalmopathy was tested in an independent validation cohort of 18 to 20 hyperthyroidism patients and around 16 patients who later progressed to ophthalmopathy. For training and testing, the 80 to 100 patients in the discovery cohort were randomly divided in a 7:3 ratio. In roughly six Graves' hyperthyroidism patients, the study also compared T-cell repertoires from thyroid tissue with T-cell repertoires from blood. Once sampling was done, hyperthyroidism patients were given methimazole at a starting dose of 30 mg daily, whereas ophthalmopathy patients were given high-dose intravenous methylprednisolone. Libraries were constructed in a second round of multiplex PCR, after which size selection and purification were performed. The libraries were sequenced on an Illumina HiSeq2000 using paired-end 100 bp reads. SOAPnuke was used to process the raw data, removing reads that contained adapters or uncalled bases, had a mean Phred below 15, or lacked an exact match to the constant primer or identifier. COPE v1.2.5 was used to merge the high-quality paired reads, and each unique nucleotide sequence was defined as a clonotype. MiTCR v1.1 was used to align clonotypes to the IMGT TRBV, TRBD and TRBJ reference segments. The analysis included only V-J combinations with a frequency above 0.0001, which together covered around 99% of the repertoires. A TCS score was defined as the ratio of F50 (clonal expansion) to E x V (chaos), with BLOSUM62-based TCRdist applied between CDR3 peptides within each V-J. Welch's t-statistics and random forest reduced roughly 530 V-J features to roughly 13, which were used in a naive Bayes classifier (R e1071). No statistical method was used to set the sample size in advance, and investigators knew the group allocation. According to the paper, TCR Vbeta CDR3 sequencing was carried out on about 140 peripheral blood samples, which came from 40 to 45 ophthalmopathy, some 73 hyperthyroidism and roughly 17 progressor patients.

The chain links TRBV28 with TRBJ1-1; confidence is insufficient to name the D gene. This specimen consisted of peripheral blood mononuclear cells (PBMCs), obtained at new diagnosis, from a patient treated with antithyroid drugs. This receptor was taken from a woman under 40 with Graves disease. Donor details come from another sample of the same person, matched by shared clones. The DNA reads as follows: TGTGCCAGCAGTCCCCCCTACGACGCTGAAGCTTTCTTT. It translates as CASSPPYDAEAFF. The full variable domain, with segments outside the CDR3 supplied by the reference TRBV28 and TRBJ1-1 proteins, appears as DVKVTQSSRYLVKRTGEKVFLECVQDMDHENMFWYRQDPGLGLRLIYFSYDVKMKEKGDIPEGYSVSREKKERFSLILESASTNQTSMYLCASSPPYDAEAFFGQGTRLTVV.